Below, 20 T cell receptor beta chains from the same sample are listed, as sequenced in a study of CD8+ T cells in alopecia areata. Reverse transcribed after extraction, RNA yielded cDNA as the sequencing template. Profiled with immunoSEQ multiplex PCR; TCRdb holds only in-frame clones, not every one. The sample carries 200,000 or so clones, roughly three fifths recorded once. Specimen: CD8+ T cells sorted from blood. The origin of the receptors is a human donor in good health.

The chain couples TRBV23-1 to TRBJ1-2; D is uncertain. TRBV23-1 is classed as an ORF, of uncertain function. Trimming shortened V by 0 bases and J by 4 bases, and 12 bases separated the two germline ends. The CDR3 length is 15 residues. CDR3 loop: CASSQSPLQPYGYTF. The CDR3 nucleotides read TGCGCCAGCAGTCAATCGCCTCTACAGCCCTATGGCTACACCTTC.

The chain uses TRBV19 and TRBJ1-1; possibly TRBD1 for D (5 bases). V dropped 2 bases and J dropped 8 bases, with 12 bases sitting between them. This CDR3 contains 13 residues. Germline assignment: CDR1 LNHDA and CDR2 SQIVND (reference sequence). The CDR3 reads CASSIPGLTEAFF. The DNA of the CDR3 is TGTGCCAGTAGTATACCGGGACTCACGGAAGCTTTCTTT. The full variable domain, completed using reference TRBV19 and TRBJ1-1, is DGGITQSPKYLFRKEGQNVTLSCEQNLNHDAMYWYRQDPGQGLRLIYYSQIVNDFQKGDIAEGYSVSREKKESFPLTVTSAQKNPTAFYLCASSIPGLTEAFFGQGTRLTVV.

CDR3 DNA: TGTGCCAGCGGGGAGGGTCAGCCCCAGCATTTT. Its translation is CASGEGQPQHF. The chain links TRBV27 to TRBJ1-5; D is undetermined. The V end was cut by 8 bases, the J end by 6 bases, with 8 bases between. The CDR3 runs 11 residues. From germline, CDR1 is MNHEY and CDR2 SMNVEV (reference sequence).

The gene calls are TRBV5-6 and TRBJ2-6; D is unclear. CDR3 length equals 18 residues. Trimming pared 0 bases from V and 1 base from J, leaving 14 bases between. The germline gives CDR1 SGHDT, CDR2 YYEEEE. Written as DNA, the CDR3 is TGTGCCAGCAGCTTGGTGGCAGGCGGTGAATCTGGGGCCAACGTCCTGACTTTC. Translating gives CASSLVAGGESGANVLTF.

The CDR3 protein is CASSLVGILAGSYNEQFF. In DNA form, the CDR3 reads TGCGCCAGCAGCTTGGTGGGGATACTAGCGGGATCCTACAATGAGCAGTTCTTC. This chain joins TRBV5-1 and TRBJ2-1; 10 positions match TRBD2. Germline V CDR1 and CDR2: SGHRS, YFSETQ. Trimming took 0 bases from V and 1 from J; bases not matched to a gene: 7. The CDR3 has 18 amino acids.

The CDR3 nucleotides read TGCGCCAGCAGCCTCAAGACAGGGGAGGATGGCTACACCTTC. Translated: CASSLKTGEDGYTF. V gene TRBV4-1 combines with J gene TRBJ1-2, with TRBD1 identical over 8 bases. The CDR3 sequence is 14 residues long. J gave up 6 bases and V 4 bases, and 7 bases lay outside the gene matches. Germline loops: CDR1 MGHRA, CDR2 YSYEKL.

The J gene is TRBJ2-1, the V gene TRBV11-1; a possible D gene is TRBD2 (5 bases). CDR3 length equals 16 residues. V was pared by 3 bases and J by 2 bases, with 14 bases between. Germline loops: CDR1 SGHAT, CDR2 FQDESV (reference sequence). The CDR3 spells CASSFPPSGTYNEQFF. The CDR3, as DNA: TGTGCCAGCAGCTTCCCCCCCAGCGGCACCTACAATGAGCAGTTCTTC.

Only one count was recorded for this clone. This chain connects TRBV4-1 to TRBJ1-1, with D unresolved. There are 13 residues in the CDR3. Per the germline V gene, CDR1 is MGHRA and CDR2 is YSYEKL. V was cut by 3 bases and J by 8 bases, with 13 bases left in between. The CDR3 loop is CASSQDSSREAFF. The CDR3 region has the DNA TGCGCCAGCAGCCAGGACTCCTCGAGGGAAGCTTTCTTT.

Regarding this clone: The same CDR3 arises from other DNA sequences in this sample as well. The rearrangement joins TRBV30 to TRBJ1-1; D is uncertain. This CDR3 is built from 12 residues. CDR1 and CDR2 from the germline V gene are GTSNPN and SVGIG (reference sequence). The V end lost 2 bases, the J end lost 1 base, and 5 bases lay between the germline ends. This CDR3 reads CAWSPGNTEAFF. The CDR3, as DNA: TGTGCCTGGAGTCCAGGGAACACTGAAGCTTTCTTT. Based on the CDR3 plus reference TRBV30 and TRBJ1-1, the full variable domain is SQTIHQWPATLVQPVGSPLSLECTVEGTSNPNLYWYRQAAGRGLQLLFYSVGIGQISSEVPQNLSASRPQDRQFILSSKKLLLSDSGFYLCAWSPGNTEAFFGQGTRLTVV.

In this sample, this clone turned up a few times. The rearrangement joins TRBV9 to TRBJ2-1, with D perhaps TRBD2 (6 bases). Trimming left V 4 bases short and J 9 bases short, with 11 bases between. The CDR3 extends over 12 amino acids. Germline assignment: CDR1 SGDLS and CDR2 YYNGEE. This chain's CDR3 is CASSPRDFEQFF. DNA for the CDR3: TGTGCCAGCAGCCCCCGGGACTTTGAGCAGTTCTTC. The whole variable domain, filled in from reference TRBV9 and TRBJ2-1, reads DSGVTQTPKHLITATGQRVTLRCSPRSGDLSVYWYQQSLDQGLQFLIQYYNGEERAKGNILERFSAQQFPDLHSELNLSSLELGDSALYFCASSPRDFEQFFGPGTRLTVL.

The chain is built from TRBV30 and TRBJ2-3; D remains unclear. Trimming pared 4 bases from V and 6 bases from J, leaving 11 bases between. Germline CDR1 is GTSNPN and CDR2 is SVGIG (reference sequence). The CDR3 runs to 12 residues. The CDR3 sequence is CAWNPGPDTQYF. The CDR3 DNA reads as TGTGCCTGGAACCCTGGCCCGGATACGCAGTATTTT.

The chain links TRBV4-1 to TRBJ2-7; 7 bases align to TRBD1. The J segment lost 2 bases and the V segment lost 0 bases, leaving 10 bases of the junction unmatched. The CDR3 covers 17 residues. Germline V gene lookup returns CDR1 MGHRA and CDR2 YSYEKL. The CDR3 DNA reads TGCGCCAGCAGCCAAGATACGGACAGGATGTTGCCCTACGAGCAGTACTTC. Translating gives CASSQDTDRMLPYEQYF.

V gene TRBV5-1 combines with J gene TRBJ2-7; possible D gene TRBD1, 5 bases. The ends were cut back, 0 bases at V and 2 bases at J, with 12 bases in the middle. Per germline, CDR1 SGHRS and CDR2 YFSETQ. This CDR3 spans 15 amino acids. The CDR3, as DNA: TGCGCCAGCAGCTTGGCCGGAAGGGGAACCTACGAGCAGTACTTC. It specifies CASSLAGRGTYEQYF.

The chain couples TRBV2 to TRBJ1-2, with 9 bases identical to TRBD1. Germline CDR1 and CDR2: SNHLY and FYNNEI. V lost 10 bases to trimming and J lost 4 bases; unmatched junction nucleotides: 10. CDR3 size: 14 residues. CDR3: CATTSGQGSYGYTF. The CDR3 DNA follows: TGTGCCACCACGTCGGGACAGGGTTCCTATGGCTACACCTTC.

J is TRBJ1-1 and V is TRBV29-1, with D tentatively TRBD1 (6 bases). The CDR3 extends over 13 amino acids. V was shortened by 1 base and J by 10 bases, with 16 bases between the two germline ends. Germline V lookup: CDR1 SQVTM, CDR2 ANQGSEA. DNA of the CDR3: TGCAGCGTTGAAGGGTTAGGGACCAGGGGAGCTTTCTTT. Encoded protein: CSVEGLGTRGAFF.

This clone has more than one count but fewer than ten. The rearrangement joins TRBV7-8 to TRBJ1-1; unclear D gene. Trimming cost V 5 bases and J 3 bases, with 10 bases left between them. The CDR3 consists of 13 residues. The V gene's germline CDR1 is SGHVS and CDR2 FQNEAQ. DNA of the CDR3: TGTGCCAGCAGCCCGGCTTTGGACACTGAAGCTTTCTTT. This encodes CASSPALDTEAFF.

This clone was observed a handful of times. This chain connects TRBV27 to TRBJ2-2; 12 bases map to TRBD1. With V trimmed by 5 bases and J by 6 bases, 7 bases remained unmatched. The germline V gene has CDR1 MNHEY and CDR2 SMNVEV (reference sequence). The CDR3 covers 16 residues. The CDR3 bases are TGTGCCAGCAGTCTGGGAGGGACAGGGGGCTCCGGGGAGCTGTTTTTT. It codes for CASSLGGTGGSGELFF.

This clone was observed a handful of times. In DNA form, the CDR3 reads TGCGCCAGCAGTCCCCCGGGGGGAGACGATAATGAAAAACTGTTTTTT. Encoded protein: CASSPPGGDDNEKLFF. The chain carries TRBV23-1 and TRBJ1-4, with a weak D call TRBD1 (5 bases). TRBV23-1 is reported as an ORF; its role is uncertain. The CDR3 is made up of 16 amino acids. Trimming shortened V by 4 bases and J by 4 bases, and 16 bases separated the two germline ends.

This clone has just one count. The V gene is TRBV18, the J gene TRBJ1-6; D is unclear. The CDR3 loop spans 13 amino acids. Between the trimmed V and J ends, which lost 6 bases and 12 bases, there was a span of 15 bases. Germline values: CDR1 KGHSH, CDR2 LQKENI. The CDR3 bases are TGTGCCAGCTCGACGACTCGCCGTCGACCCCTCCACTTT. Its translation is CASSTTRRRPLHF.

The chain recombines TRBV27 with TRBJ1-2; D is unclear. Germline lookup yields CDR1 MNHEY and CDR2 SMNVEV (reference sequence). Trimming took off 2 bases at V and 5 bases at J, with 12 bases between the two ends. The CDR3 sequence is 14 residues long. The CDR3 is CASSLRYGVYGYTF. The CDR3 region has the DNA TGTGCCAGCAGTTTACGTTACGGGGTTTATGGCTACACCTTC.